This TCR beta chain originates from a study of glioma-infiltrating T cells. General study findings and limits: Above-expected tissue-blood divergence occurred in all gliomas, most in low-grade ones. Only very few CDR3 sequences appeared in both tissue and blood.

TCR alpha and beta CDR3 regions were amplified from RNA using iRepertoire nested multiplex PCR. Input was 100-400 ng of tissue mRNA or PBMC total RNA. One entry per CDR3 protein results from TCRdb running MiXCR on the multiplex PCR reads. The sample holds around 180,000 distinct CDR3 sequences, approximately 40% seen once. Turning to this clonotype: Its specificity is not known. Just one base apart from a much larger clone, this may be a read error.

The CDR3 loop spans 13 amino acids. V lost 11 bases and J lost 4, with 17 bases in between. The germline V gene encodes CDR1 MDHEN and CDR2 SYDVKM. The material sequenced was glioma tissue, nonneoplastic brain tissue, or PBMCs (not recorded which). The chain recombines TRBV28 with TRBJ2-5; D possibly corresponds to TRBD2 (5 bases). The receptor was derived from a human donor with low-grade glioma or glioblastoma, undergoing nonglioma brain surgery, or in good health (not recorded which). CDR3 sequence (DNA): TGTGCCGCAAGCGGTGGTAGACCAGAGACCCAGTACTTC. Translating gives CAASGGRPETQYF.